The 12 T cell receptor beta chains given below trace back to one sample, sequenced in a study of PD-L1 blockade in urothelial cancer (dated by TCRdb to 2016 to 2017). Library preparation was by the immunoSEQ multiplex PCR assay. TCRdb took over this immuneACCESS table, retaining in-frame rearrangements with V and J assigned. Such tables are incomplete; in checked studies, under half of the missing clones stem from an unresolved V gene, and the remainder is unexplained. The sample contains more than 45,000 clones, roughly 86% of them found a single time. The top ten constitute 16% of the sample. Material: PBMCs, obtained around atezolizumab (anti-PD-L1) treatment. These receptors were obtained from a man in his sixties with urothelial cancer.

The chain recombines TRBV7-2 with TRBJ2-7; TRBD1 matches 10 bases. This CDR3 comprises 16 residues. Per germline, CDR1 SGHTA and CDR2 FQGNSA. The trim removed 1 base at V and 6 bases at J, leaving 9 bases unmatched. CDR3 bases: TGTGCCAGCAGCTTAGGGCAATGGACAGGGGGTGGCGAGCAGTACTTC. This encodes CASSLGQWTGGGEQYF. The complete variable domain, with remaining parts taken from reference TRBV7-2 and TRBJ2-7, reads GAGVSQSPSNKVTEKGKDVELRCDPISGHTALYWYRQSLGQGLEFLIYFQGNSAPDKSGLPSDRFSAERTGGSVSTLTIQRTQQEDSAVYLCASSLGQWTGGGEQYFGPGTRLTVT.

V is TRBV7-9 and J is TRBJ2-1, with D tentatively TRBD1 (5 bases). This CDR3 is built from 12 residues. Looked up from germline, CDR1 is SEHNR and CDR2 is FQNEAQ (reference sequence). Trimming stripped 5 bases from V and 6 bases from J, with 8 bases between. CDR3 in DNA: TGTGCCAGCAGCAGAGACAGCAATGAGCAGTTCTTC. It yields the protein CASSRDSNEQFF.

J is TRBJ2-1 and V is TRBV18; D is ambiguous. Trimming removed 2 bases from V and 6 bases from J, with 11 bases in between. CDR1 and CDR2 from the germline V gene are KGHSH and LQKENI. The CDR3 loop spans 14 amino acids. The CDR3 DNA reads TGTGCCAGCTCACCATCTGCGGCGATCAATGAGCAGTTCTTC. This encodes CASSPSAAINEQFF.

The count of this clone is one. The J gene is TRBJ2-7, the V gene TRBV28, with 7 positions matching TRBD1. After removal of 10 bases from V and 4 bases from J, the junction contained 7 bases not matched to a gene. Germline V CDR1 and CDR2: MDHEN, SYDVKM. This CDR3 is 12 amino acids long. The CDR3 spells CATGTDYYEQYF. The CDR3 nucleotides are TGTGCCACCGGGACAGATTATTACGAGCAGTACTTC.

This clone was detected once. The chain carries TRBV30 and TRBJ2-1; 9 bases align to TRBD2. This CDR3 has 14 residues. Germline V gives CDR1 GTSNPN, CDR2 SVGIG (reference sequence). V lost 0 bases to trimming and J lost 11 bases; unmatched junction nucleotides: 8. This CDR3 reads CAWSVQRLAEKQFF. Written as DNA, the CDR3 is TGTGCCTGGAGTGTACAGCGACTAGCGGAGAAGCAGTTCTTC.

J is TRBJ1-5 and V is TRBV5-1, with D possibly matching TRBD1 (6 bases). Germline CDR1 is SGHRS and CDR2 is YFSETQ. Trimming removed 4 bases at V and 1 base at J, with 12 bases between. The CDR3 has 15 amino acids. CDR3 bases: TGCGCCAGCAGCGTATCAGGGGAAAGCAATCAGCCCCAGCATTTT. Its protein product is CASSVSGESNQPQHF.

Here the CDR3 reads CASRAATNEKLFF. DNA of the CDR3: TGTGCCAGCAGAGCCGCAACTAATGAAAAACTGTTTTTT. The gene calls are TRBV27 and TRBJ1-4; D uncertain. The CDR3 has 13 amino acids. V gave up 6 bases and J gave up 0 bases, with 5 bases separating them. CDR1 is MNHEY, CDR2 SMNVEV, per germline (reference sequence).

J is TRBJ2-5 and V is TRBV10-3; 9 bases match TRBD2. The CDR3 spans 16 residues. V shed 0 bases, J shed 5 bases, and the junction held 7 bases outside the gene matches. In germline, CDR1 is ENHRY, CDR2 SYGVKD. CDR3 sequence reads: CAISESTREGRETQYF. The CDR3 bases are TGTGCCATCAGTGAGTCGACGCGGGAGGGCCGGGAGACCCAGTACTTC.

CDR3 in amino acids: CASSQGLHTSGGSETQYF. CDR3 nucleotides: TGCGCCAGCAGCCAAGGGCTGCACACTAGCGGGGGATCGGAGACCCAGTACTTC. The chain couples TRBV4-1 to TRBJ2-5, with 11 positions matching TRBD2. Looked up from germline, CDR1 is MGHRA and CDR2 is YSYEKL. Trimming at V came to 1 base and at J to 5 bases, leaving 12 bases not matched to a gene. This CDR3 is 18 amino acids long.

This sequence joins TRBV27 and TRBJ1-1, with D unclear. V gave up 4 bases and J gave up 8 bases, with 14 bases separating them. This CDR3 contains 13 residues. Germline assignment: CDR1 MNHEY and CDR2 SMNVEV (reference sequence). The CDR3 is CASSSHSGREAFF. CDR3 sequence (DNA): TGTGCCAGCAGTTCGCATTCGGGGAGGGAAGCTTTCTTT.

The genes are TRBV29-1 and TRBJ1-4, with D perhaps matching TRBD1 (6 bases). Germline V gene sequence: CDR1 SQVTM, CDR2 ANQGSEA. V gave up 3 bases and J gave up 8 bases, with 13 bases separating them. The CDR3 extends over 13 amino acids. The CDR3 DNA follows: TGCAGCGTTGAGGGCGGGGGCCGAGAAAAACTGTTTTTT. It specifies CSVEGGGREKLFF.

The chain is built from TRBV4-3 and TRBJ2-7; a weak D match, TRBD1 (6 bases). The CDR3 sequence is 15 residues long. CDR1 LGHNA and CDR2 YSLEER come from the germline V gene. V gave up 4 bases and J gave up 10 bases, with 23 bases separating them. CDR3 region: CASSPGRQGLSQQYF. Written as DNA, the CDR3 is TGCGCCAGCAGCCCCGGCCGGCAGGGGCTTTCCCAACAGTACTTC.